What follows describes a single T cell receptor (beta chain). There is no known antigen for this receptor. No qualities accompany the bases; no much larger clone lies one base away. This sample was included in a study of cytomegalovirus exposure and HLA in healthy donors (dated by TCRdb to about 2017). Some background on the complete study: An earlier analysis of around 600 of the donors reported approximately 290 Gb of sequence data and about 100 million unique TCR beta sequences from about 179 million T cells. Around 320 gigabases of sequencing data and some 85 million unique TCR sequences were included in an early release covering over 600 HLA-typed donors. Of the approximately 400 genotyped donors, approximately 82% fell in the genetic ancestry cluster associated with self-reported Caucasian donors. The study was designed to test whether signatures of past pathogen exposure could be identified by cataloging public T cell receptors. The T cell repertoires of 666 subjects were profiled by immunosequencing and related to cytomegalovirus serostatus. In addition to the first cohort of roughly 670 subjects, a separate validation cohort of 120 different subjects was used. The study combined high-throughput TCR immunosequencing, statistical association of individual TCRs with disease status, and machine learning to predict cytomegalovirus infection status. A later analysis re-examined previously published TCR beta repertoires from 600 to 700 donors and added high-resolution HLA genotyping to investigate patterns of TCR occurrence. The later analysis used no new phenotypic data to find candidate immune exposures, relying instead on TCR beta sequences and their occurrence across donors. To decide whether each TCR beta V gene segment behaved as functional or pseudogenic, an earlier analysis of approximately 600 of the donors relied on high-throughput TCR beta sequencing. Donor age, sex, ethnicity and CMV serostatus were compiled alongside the repertoire data. In a later genetic analysis, genome-wide SNP genotypes for about 55% of the roughly 700 donors were used, and that subset was treated as a discovery cohort. All discovery cohort repertoires had been generated on a single sequencing platform. HLA typing included class I and class II loci at four-digit resolution. Typing coverage varied by locus: roughly 620-630 donors for A, B, C, DRB1 and DQB1; roughly 510 for DQA1; 600 to 610 for DPA1; about 450 for DPB1. Several DR-DQ haplotypes were treated as single units for association and clustering because of strong linkage in the cohort. Across 398 genotyped donors of the cohort, an average of approximately 200,000 unique TCR beta nucleotide sequences per donor were sequenced, and roughly a sixth of those sequences were non-productive. Findings and caveats that apply to the study as a whole: CMV serostatus was the only immune exposure information available for the cohort. In a later genetic analysis, fewer N-insertions in productive TCRs were reported among donors in an Asian-associated ancestry cluster than the roughly 640-donor mean. According to a later analysis, parvovirus B19, influenza, CMV and Epstein-Barr virus appeared linked to several top co-occurrence clusters. Correlated functional status among segregating V segments might reflect linkage disequilibrium, but an unknown experimental factor could not be ruled out. An earlier analysis of around 600 of the donors showed that most TCR beta V segments appeared in productive rearrangements either about 87% or about 30% of the time, which broadly matched IMGT annotations. The classifier was reported to diagnose cytomegalovirus status with high specificity and sensitivity in both the original cohort and the validation cohort. In vitro tests confirmed that a few of the cytomegalovirus-associated TCR beta chains recognize cytomegalovirus antigens. In a later analysis, most CMV-associated TCR beta chains were found to appear HLA-restricted, with HLA associations seemingly driven largely by CMV exposure. The study listed approximately 150 TCR beta chains as associated with cytomegalovirus. In a later analysis, TCR association rates were found to vary across HLA loci, with the most associated TCRs seen for DRB1 alleles and the fewest for HLA-C alleles. A later analysis found that HLA-associated TCR beta chains were more clonally expanded and had lower generation probabilities than equally common non-associated chains. The cohort was sequenced for TCR beta chains only, and without alpha or paired-chain data the features that could be detected were limited. At a false discovery rate of 0.05, a later analysis linked about 16,000 TCR beta sequences to specific HLA alleles. The authors suggested that the approach could potentially be generalized to other disease states and immunological phenotypes. A later genetic analysis associated a missense DCLRE1C variant with V-gene and J-gene trimming of TCR beta chains, and an independent cohort replicated the association. A group of highly shared sequence variants was considered likely to be a technical artifact of the sequencing pipeline. Across donors, most TCR sequences were observed very rarely, whereas some public TCRs were present in many individuals. Because counts were too low, about 17 rarely observed V segments, including chromosome 9 orphons, were excluded from the earlier analysis of 500 to 700 of the donors. When HLA alleles, especially DR and DQ, strongly co-occurred, attributing TCR associations to individual alleles was difficult. Because HLA typing was unavailable for some donors at each locus, only the typed subset was used in association tests. A further reported finding was that TCR beta sequences accurately predicted the HLA-A and HLA-B alleles for most subjects in the first cohort. Because the 87-base-pair reads could not distinguish some IMGT-functional V segments, including TRBV6-2 and TRBV6-3, those segments were excluded. Roughly uniform sequencing depth across donors was assumed in presence/absence analyses, although this assumption may not hold.

The cohort was made up of roughly 670 healthy bone marrow donors. At the time of sampling, every cohort member was nominally healthy, though immune exposures that went unrecorded were likely present. The donor tested CMV seronegative, placing the donor among the 350 or so seronegative members of the cohort. A peripheral blood sample was provided by each donor, and peripheral blood mononuclear cells were used for TCR beta sequencing. The Qiagen DNeasy Blood Extraction Kit was used to extract genomic DNA from the blood cell samples. The protocol used for the library was the immunoSEQ multiplex PCR assay. The multiplex PCR relied on a mix of 60 forward primers for TCR Vbeta segments and 13 reverse primers for TCR Jbeta segments. The CDR3 region of rearranged TCR beta genes was amplified from genomic DNA with a multiplex PCR assay. On the Illumina HiSeq System, the amplified TCR beta libraries were sequenced as 87-base-pair reads. Concerning the study's data processing: A later analysis counted about 82 million unique TCR beta chains across the 650 to 800 repertoires, and some 12 million of these chains were shared by at least two donors. Raw reads were error-corrected and collapsed into unique sequences with a nearest-neighbor algorithm that merged closely related sequences to remove PCR and sequencing errors. To assign V, D and J gene segments, CDR3 sequences were aligned to IMGT reference sequences. Each retained sequence needed at least a six-nucleotide match to both a V gene segment and a J gene segment. A rearrangement counted as productive if the CDR3 had no stop codons and remained in frame with V and J, and every other rearrangement counted as non-productive. Following IMGT convention, CDR3 was defined as the stretch from the second conserved V-encoded cysteine to the conserved J-encoded phenylalanine. The earlier analysis of about 560 of the donors excluded any sequence lacking an unambiguous match to a single V gene segment. An earlier analysis of a few hundred of the donors called V segments functional above 56.7% productive rearrangements and segregating when the between-donor standard deviation exceeded 5%. A statistical classification framework was built for diagnosing cytomegalovirus status from the catalog of TCR beta chain sequences. V and J gene assignment, in a later analysis, came from comparing TCR nucleotide sequences with IMGT/GENE-DB human TR gene sequences. Using the TCRdist pipeline, a later analysis assigned CDR3 sequences along with most-parsimonious VDJ recombination scenarios. In a later analysis, each TCR beta chain was defined by its CDR3 amino acid sequence together with its V-gene family, and reads lacking a unique V-gene family were excluded. In a later analysis, approximately 640 highly shared, low-generation-probability nucleotide sequences were removed to address suspected cross-contamination and a sequencing artifact. A later analysis calculated a clonal expansion index for each public chain from normalized within-repertoire ranks of inferred template counts. Generation probabilities in a later analysis came from a VDJ recombination model fitted to out-of-frame rearrangements, and those results were checked against IGoR. In a later analysis, hypergeometric tests were used to score TCR-TCR, TCR-HLA and TCR-CMV co-occurrence, with a repertoire-size bias correction applied to TCR pairs. To estimate false discovery rates, a later analysis permuted the HLA or CMV assignments 20 times. A later analysis grouped co-occurring TCRs with DBSCAN, adding TCRdist sequence similarity when clustering within HLA-allele-positive subsets. Co-occurrence clustering excluded repertoires with fewer than 30,000 or more than 120,000 public chains, plus five with anomalous nucleotide sharing. TCRdb carries this immuneACCESS record with in-frame sequences only. Its versions omit some clonotypes, under half of them owing to an unresolved V gene in the studies checked, with the rest unexplained. The V and J calls and clone size come from that table; D and trimming were worked out from the DNA. The sample records 200,000 to 250,000 clones, approximately 81% of which are singletons. The ten most abundant clones make up about 3.1% of the sample.

Taken from cysteine to phenylalanine, the CDR3 has 14 residues. CDR3 DNA is the only sequence kept; it has 42 bases, read in frame from the first base. From a lookup of the germline V gene, CDR1 and CDR2 are SNHLY and FYNNEI. The junction carries 13 bases between V and J, which are trimmed by 4 bases and 3 bases respectively. The specimen sequenced was PBMCs. The chain links TRBV2 with TRBJ2-7; perhaps TRBD1 is the D gene, with 6 bases matching. This clonotype was obtained from a man aged 30 to 39 in good health and CMV-seronegative. The DNA sequence follows: TGTGCCAGCAGTGTAGGACAGCCGGGCTACGAGCAGTACTTC. Its coded protein is CASSVGQPGYEQYF.